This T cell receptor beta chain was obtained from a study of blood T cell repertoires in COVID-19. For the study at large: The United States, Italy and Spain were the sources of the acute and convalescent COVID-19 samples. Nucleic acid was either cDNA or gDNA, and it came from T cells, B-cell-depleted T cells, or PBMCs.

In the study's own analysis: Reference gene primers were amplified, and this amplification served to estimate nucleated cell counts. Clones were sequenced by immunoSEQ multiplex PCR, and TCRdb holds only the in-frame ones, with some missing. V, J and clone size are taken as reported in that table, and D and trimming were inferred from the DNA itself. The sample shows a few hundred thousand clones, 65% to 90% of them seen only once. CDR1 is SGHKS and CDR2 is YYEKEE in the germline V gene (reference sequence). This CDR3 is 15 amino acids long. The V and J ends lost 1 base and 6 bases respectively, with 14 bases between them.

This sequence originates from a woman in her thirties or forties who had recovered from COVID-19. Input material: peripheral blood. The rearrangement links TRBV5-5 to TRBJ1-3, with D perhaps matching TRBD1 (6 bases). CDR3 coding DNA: TGTGCCAGCAGCTTGTTCACGACAGGAGCAAACACCATATATTTT. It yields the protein CASSLFTTGANTIYF.